This T cell receptor beta chain was captured by sequencing in a study of identifying expanded T cells in peripheral blood (dated by TCRdb to about 2019). Regarding the complete study: Four technical replicates, made by sequencing separate aliquots from the same pool of genomic DNA, were compared pairwise. The research as a whole found: The authors expected that over much longer intervals, such as months to years, biological variance in healthy repertoires might increase even further. The binomial model flagged approximately 1.3 differentially abundant clones between technical replicates but around 15 over around two weeks and under 25 over roughly 4 weeks. Variance in clone template counts between roughly two-week samples significantly increased with total template count across all healthy donors. The beta-binomial model significantly reduced the number of clones called differentially abundant and the false-positive rate across all healthy-donor time intervals.

The immunoSEQ Assay, which uses bias-controlled multiplex PCR amplification of genomic DNA, was used to profile TCRbeta CDR3 regions. Per the source publication's procedure: The absolute abundance of each unique TCRbeta CDR3 region was quantified after sequences were collapsed and filtered. Two models were used to test differential abundance: a binomial model (Fisher-equivalent) and a beta-binomial model that adds time-dependent variance fitted from healthy donors. Clones with fewer than 5 combined templates were removed, and a clone was called differentially abundant if the clone's Benjamini-Hochberg FDR was below 0.01. Beta-binomial variance was modeled as a function of total template count across the two samples using the form v = (b*log(k)+a)^2. TCRdb stores this immuneACCESS table with in-frame sequences only. Part of the clones is absent; in the studies checked, under half of the shortfall reflects unresolved V genes, and no reason is known for the rest. V, J and clone size were drawn from that table, and D and trimming were deduced from the DNA. The sample table contains tens of thousands of clones; only one count was recorded for approximately 80% of them. The biggest ten clones account for about 18% of the sample.

Per the germline V gene (reference sequence), LNHDA is the CDR1 and SQIVND is the CDR2. Between the V and J ends, shortened by 4 bases and 0 bases respectively, the junction contains 10 bases. Including cysteine and phenylalanine, the CDR3 has 15 amino acids. Just the 45-base CDR3 DNA is kept, in frame starting at base 1. Remarks on this clone: Its recognized antigen is unknown. No much larger clonotype is one base removed from it; base qualities were not supplied.

During the collection period, no infections or other immune events were recorded for the healthy donors. To calibrate time-dependent variance in a beta-binomial model of T-cell clone differential abundance, blood repertoires from healthy donors were used as a training cohort. The training cohort comprised approximately 10 healthy donors, 3 female and 7 male. On average the donors were about 45 years old, and their ages spanned roughly 29 to 70 years. Whole blood from each healthy donor was obtained from a commercial supplier and was collected at three time points around 13 days apart. Genomic DNA was extracted from unsorted whole blood for immunosequencing.

Recombination linked TRBV19 to TRBJ1-3; TRBD1 is possibly the D segment (5 matching bases). Sequenced sample: blood. This sequence was found in a person between 18 and 70 years old in good health. The CDR3 region: CASSTSGSSGNTIYF. The DNA sequence reads TGTGCCAGTAGTACCTCAGGGAGCTCTGGAAACACCATATATTTT.